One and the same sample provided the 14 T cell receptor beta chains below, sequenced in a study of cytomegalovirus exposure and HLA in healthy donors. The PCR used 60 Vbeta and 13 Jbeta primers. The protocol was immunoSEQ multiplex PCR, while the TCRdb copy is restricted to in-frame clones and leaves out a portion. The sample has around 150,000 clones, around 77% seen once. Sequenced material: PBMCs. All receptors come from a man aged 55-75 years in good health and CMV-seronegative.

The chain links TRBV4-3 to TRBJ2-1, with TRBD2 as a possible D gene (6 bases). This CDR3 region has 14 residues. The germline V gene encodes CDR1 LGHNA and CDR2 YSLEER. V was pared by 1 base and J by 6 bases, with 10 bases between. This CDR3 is CASSQAGTLNEQFF. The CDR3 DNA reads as TGCGCCAGCAGCCAAGCCGGGACTCTCAATGAGCAGTTCTTC.

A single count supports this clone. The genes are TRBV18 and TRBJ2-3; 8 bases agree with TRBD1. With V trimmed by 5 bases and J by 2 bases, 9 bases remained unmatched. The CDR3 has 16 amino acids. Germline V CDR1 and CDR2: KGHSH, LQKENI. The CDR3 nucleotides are TGTGCCAGCTCATCGCCGGCCAGGGGGCTCACAGATACGCAGTATTTT. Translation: CASSSPARGLTDTQYF.

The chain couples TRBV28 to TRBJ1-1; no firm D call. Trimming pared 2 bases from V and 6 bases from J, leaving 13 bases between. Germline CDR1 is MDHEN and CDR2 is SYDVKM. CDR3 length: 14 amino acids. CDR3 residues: CASSLTAGPPEAFF. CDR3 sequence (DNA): TGTGCCAGCAGTTTAACGGCAGGCCCCCCTGAAGCTTTCTTT.

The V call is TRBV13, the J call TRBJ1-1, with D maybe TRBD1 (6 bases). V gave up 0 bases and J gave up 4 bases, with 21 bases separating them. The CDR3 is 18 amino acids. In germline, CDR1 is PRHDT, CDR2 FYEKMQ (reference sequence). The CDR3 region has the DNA TGTGCCAGCAGCTTAGGTTTAGGGCAGAGTAGGGGGACCACTGAAGCTTTCTTT. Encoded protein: CASSLGLGQSRGTTEAFF.

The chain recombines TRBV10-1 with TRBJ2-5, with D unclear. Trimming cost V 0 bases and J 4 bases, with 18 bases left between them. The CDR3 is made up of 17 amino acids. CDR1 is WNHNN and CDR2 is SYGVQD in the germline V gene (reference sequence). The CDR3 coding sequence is TGCGCCAGCAGTGAGTCGAAGGTGGAATCGCGCGGAGAGACCCAGTACTTC. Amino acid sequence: CASSESKVESRGETQYF.

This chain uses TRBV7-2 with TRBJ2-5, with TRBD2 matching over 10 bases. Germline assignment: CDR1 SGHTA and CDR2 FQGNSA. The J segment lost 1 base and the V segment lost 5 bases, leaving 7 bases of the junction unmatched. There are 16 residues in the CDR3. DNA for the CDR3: TGTGCCAGCAGCCCGAGCGGGAGGGGAACCCAAGAGACCCAGTACTTC. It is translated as CASSPSGRGTQETQYF. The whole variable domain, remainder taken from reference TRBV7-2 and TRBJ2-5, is GAGVSQSPSNKVTEKGKDVELRCDPISGHTALYWYRQSLGQGLEFLIYFQGNSAPDKSGLPSDRFSAERTGGSVSTLTIQRTQQEDSAVYLCASSPSGRGTQETQYFGPGTRLLVL.

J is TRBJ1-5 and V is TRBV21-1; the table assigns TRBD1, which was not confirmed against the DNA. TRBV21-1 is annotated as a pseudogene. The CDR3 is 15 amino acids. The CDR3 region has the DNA TGTGCCAGCAGCGTGGACAGGAATAGCAATCAGCCCCAGCATTTT. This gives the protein CASSVDRNSNQPQHF.

The CDR3 protein is CASSTPGQGGGYTF. Here the CDR3 DNA reads TGTGCCAGCAGCACACCGGGACAGGGTGGAGGCTACACCTTC. The chain carries TRBV7-8 and TRBJ1-2; 9 bases align to TRBD1. Germline CDR1 reads SGHVS; CDR2 reads FQNEAQ. CDR3 length: 14 amino acids. The trim removed 5 bases at V and 8 bases at J, leaving 9 bases unmatched.

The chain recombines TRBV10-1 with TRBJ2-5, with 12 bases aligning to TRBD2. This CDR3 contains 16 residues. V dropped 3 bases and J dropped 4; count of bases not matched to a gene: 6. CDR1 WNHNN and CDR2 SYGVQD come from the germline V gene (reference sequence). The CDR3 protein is CASSEGSSGRGETQYF. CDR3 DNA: TGCGCCAGCAGTGAAGGGTCTAGCGGGAGGGGAGAGACCCAGTACTTC.

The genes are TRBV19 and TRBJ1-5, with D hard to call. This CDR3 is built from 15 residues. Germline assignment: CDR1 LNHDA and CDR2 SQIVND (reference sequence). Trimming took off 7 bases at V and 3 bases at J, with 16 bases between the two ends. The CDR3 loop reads CASNGPGGINQPQHF. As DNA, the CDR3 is TGTGCCAGTAACGGGCCAGGAGGAATCAATCAGCCCCAGCATTTT.

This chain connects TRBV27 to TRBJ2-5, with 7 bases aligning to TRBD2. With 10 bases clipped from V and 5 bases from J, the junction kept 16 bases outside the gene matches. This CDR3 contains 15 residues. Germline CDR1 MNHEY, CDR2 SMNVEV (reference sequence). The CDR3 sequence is CATSTTGGGTETQYF. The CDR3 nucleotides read TGTGCCACATCCACCACGGGCGGGGGTACCGAGACCCAGTACTTC.

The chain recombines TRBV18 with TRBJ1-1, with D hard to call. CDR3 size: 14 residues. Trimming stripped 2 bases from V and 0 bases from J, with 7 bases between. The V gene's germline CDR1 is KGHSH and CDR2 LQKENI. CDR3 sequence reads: CASSPSAMNTEAFF. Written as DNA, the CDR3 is TGTGCCAGCTCACCATCTGCGATGAACACTGAAGCTTTCTTT. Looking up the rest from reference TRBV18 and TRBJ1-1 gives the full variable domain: NAGVMQNPRHLVRRRGQEARLRCSPMKGHSHVYWYRQLPEEGLKFMVYLQKENIIDESGMPKERFSAEFPKEGPSILRIQQVVRGDSAAYFCASSPSAMNTEAFFGQGTRLTVV.

The CDR3 reads CASSFFGGVNEKLFF. CDR3 in DNA: TGTGCCAGCAGCTTCTTCGGCGGCGTTAATGAAAAACTGTTTTTT. V gene TRBV7-9 combines with J gene TRBJ1-4, with D uncertain. The V and J ends lost 3 bases and 4 bases respectively, with 12 bases between them. Germline V gene data show CDR1 as SEHNR and CDR2 as FQNEAQ (reference sequence). CDR3 length: 15 amino acids.

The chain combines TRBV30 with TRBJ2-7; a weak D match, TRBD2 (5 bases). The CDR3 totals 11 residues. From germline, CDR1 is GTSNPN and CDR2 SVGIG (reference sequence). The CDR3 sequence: CAVGGPYEQYF. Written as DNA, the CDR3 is TGTGCTGTCGGCGGGCCATACGAGCAGTACTTC.